These 32 T cell receptor beta chains share one sample of origin, sequenced in a study of T cell responses to AZD1222 COVID-19 vaccine. Profiled with immunoSEQ multiplex PCR; TCRdb holds only in-frame clones, not every one. The sample gives 150,000 to 200,000 clones, approximately 90% of which show up once; about 2.8% is in the top ten. The material sequenced was peripheral blood, taken on day 0 of AZD1222 vaccination. The receptors come from an adult in good health.

V gene TRBV7-9 combines with J gene TRBJ1-2; TRBD1 is a possible D gene (5 bases). CDR1 is SEHNR, CDR2 FQNEAQ, per germline (reference sequence). Trimming stripped 1 base from V and 2 bases from J, with 8 bases between. CDR3 length: 14 residues. CDR3 protein: CASSLVDRNYGYTF. The DNA of the CDR3 is TGTGCCAGCAGCTTAGTAGACAGAAACTATGGCTACACCTTC. Full variable domain (outside the CDR3, taken from reference TRBV7-9 and TRBJ1-2): DTGVSQNPRHKITKRGQNVTFRCDPISEHNRLYWYRQTLGQGPEFLTYFQNEAQLEKSRLLSDRFSAERPKGSFSTLEIQRTEQGDSAMYLCASSLVDRNYGYTFGSGTRLTVV.

V gene TRBV6-4 combines with J gene TRBJ2-1; 12 bases are a match to TRBD2. The CDR3 is 15 residues long. With V trimmed by 5 bases and J by 7 bases, 6 bases remained unmatched. The V gene's germline CDR1 is MRHNA and CDR2 SNTAGT. As DNA, the CDR3 is TGTGCCAGCAGTCGACTAGCGGGAGCCTGGAATGAGCAGTTCTTC. It specifies CASSRLAGAWNEQFF.

The gene calls are TRBV28 and TRBJ2-5; D gene uncertain. Germline CDR1 is MDHEN and CDR2 is SYDVKM. Deletions cut 2 bases from V and 2 bases from J, with 15 bases between. The CDR3 is made up of 16 amino acids. The CDR3 nucleotides read TGTGCCAGCAGTTTAGTAAGCACTGGCCCACAAGAGACCCAGTACTTC. It codes for CASSLVSTGPQETQYF.

This chain joins TRBV10-3 and TRBJ1-1, with a weak D call TRBD1 (5 bases). Germline V gives CDR1 ENHRY, CDR2 SYGVKD. The V and J ends lost 6 bases and 1 base respectively, with 9 bases between them. The CDR3 has 13 residues. CDR3 sequence (DNA): TGTGCCATCAGCTATACAGGGAACACTGAAGCTTTCTTT. Its translation: CAISYTGNTEAFF.

The gene calls are TRBV5-1 and TRBJ2-6; D ambiguous. Germline V gene data show CDR1 as SGHRS and CDR2 as YFSETQ. V was pared by 2 bases and J by 0 bases, with 6 bases between. The CDR3 runs to 15 residues. CDR3 coding DNA: TGCGCCAGCAGCTTTGACCACTCTGGGGCCAACGTCCTGACTTTC. It specifies CASSFDHSGANVLTF.

This clone was picked up one time. The chain links TRBV3-1 (or the pseudogene TRBV3-2) to TRBJ1-1; D remains ambiguous. Trimming left V 4 bases short and J 10 bases short, with 10 bases between. This CDR3 spans 11 amino acids. Germline CDR1 is LGHDT and CDR2 is YNNKEL (reference sequence). CDR3 sequence: CASSRTLGAFF. Written as DNA, the CDR3 is TGTGCCAGCAGCCGGACGCTAGGAGCTTTCTTT.

This chain links TRBV7-9 with TRBJ2-3; the match to TRBD1 covers 11 bases. The J segment lost 3 bases and the V segment lost 5 bases, leaving 10 bases of the junction unmatched. This CDR3 comprises 17 residues. Germline V gene sequence: CDR1 SEHNR, CDR2 FQNEAQ (reference sequence). The chain's CDR3 is CASSRLGQGVRTDTQYF. The CDR3 nucleotides read TGTGCCAGCAGCAGGCTGGGACAGGGGGTTCGAACAGATACGCAGTATTTT. Variable domain in full (rest from reference TRBV7-9 and TRBJ2-3): DTGVSQNPRHKITKRGQNVTFRCDPISEHNRLYWYRQTLGQGPEFLTYFQNEAQLEKSRLLSDRFSAERPKGSFSTLEIQRTEQGDSAMYLCASSRLGQGVRTDTQYFGPGTRLTVL.

V usage is TRBV28 and J usage is TRBJ1-2, with D possibly being TRBD1 (5 bases). V was trimmed by 3 bases and J by 5 bases, leaving 7 bases between them. The CDR3 runs to 12 residues. Germline-derived CDR1 and CDR2 are MDHEN and SYDVKM. CDR3 bases: TGTGCCAGCAGTTTGGGGACGTATGGCTACACCTTC. Its protein product is CASSLGTYGYTF.

The V gene is TRBV5-1, the J gene TRBJ2-3; 16 nucleotides align to TRBD2. The V gene's germline CDR1 is SGHRS and CDR2 YFSETQ. J lost 5 bases, V lost 4 bases, and 4 bases had no gene match. The CDR3 is made up of 16 amino acids. Written as DNA, the CDR3 is TGCGCCAGCAGCCCGGGACTAGCGGGAGGGTTAGATACGCAGTATTTT. Amino acid sequence: CASSPGLAGGLDTQYF.

This chain joins TRBV7-8 and TRBJ2-1; perhaps TRBD2 as D (5 bases). V lost 4 bases and J 9 bases, leaving 19 bases between the germline ends. Per germline, CDR1 SGHVS and CDR2 FQNEAQ. This CDR3 is 15 amino acids long. The DNA of the CDR3 is TGTGCCAGCAGCTCAATGTCAGGAGAAGGGAGTGAGCAGTTCTTC. Residues: CASSSMSGEGSEQFF.

V is TRBV5-1 and J is TRBJ1-2; the match to TRBD1 covers 9 bases. With 2 bases clipped from V and 8 bases from J, the junction kept 10 bases outside the gene matches. The CDR3 is 15 amino acids. Germline V gene lookup returns CDR1 SGHRS and CDR2 YFSETQ. In DNA, the CDR3 is TGCGCCAGCAGCTTCCGTTCACAGGGGGCGCGCGGCTACACCTTC. This codes for CASSFRSQGARGYTF.

The V call is TRBV11-3, the J call TRBJ1-5; D is ambiguous. Germline CDR1 is SGHNT and CDR2 is YENEEA. The germline V and J ends were trimmed by 1 base and 5 bases, with 27 bases remaining between them. This CDR3 is built from 20 residues. CDR3 in amino acids: CASSLAPWPADDKRDQPQHF. For the CDR3, the DNA is TGTGCCAGCAGCTTAGCCCCTTGGCCTGCGGACGATAAAAGGGATCAGCCCCAGCATTTT.

J is TRBJ1-1 and V is TRBV11-3, with D perhaps TRBD1 (5 bases). V shed 3 bases and J shed 4 bases, with 9 bases lying between them. Germline values: CDR1 SGHNT, CDR2 YENEEA. The CDR3 runs to 13 residues. Here the CDR3 DNA reads TGTGCCAGCAGCTTCGGGGGGGGCACTGAAGCTTTCTTT. It translates to CASSFGGGTEAFF.

This clone was seen once. The V and J genes are TRBV15 and TRBJ1-2, with D possibly matching TRBD1 (5 bases). CDR3 length: 15 residues. Germline assignment: CDR1 LNHNV and CDR2 YYDKDF (reference sequence). V was shortened by 1 base and J by 1 base, with 10 bases between the two germline ends. In nucleotides, the CDR3 is TGTGCCACCAGCAGAGTTGACAGCTTTAACTATGGCTACACCTTC. Its translation is CATSRVDSFNYGYTF.

V usage is TRBV20-1 and J usage is TRBJ1-2; D is ambiguous. CDR1 is DFQATT and CDR2 is SNEGSKA in the germline V gene (reference sequence). The CDR3 has 11 amino acids. The V and J ends lost 1 base and 8 bases respectively, with 8 bases between them. Here the CDR3 reads CSARGSPGYTF. DNA for the CDR3: TGCAGTGCTAGAGGCTCACCGGGCTACACCTTC.

CDR3 sequence (DNA): TGTGCCAGTAAGTTGCACAGATTCATGAACACTGAAGCTTTCTTT. It is translated as CASKLHRFMNTEAFF. The gene calls are TRBV19 and TRBJ1-1; D call uncertain. Deletions cut 7 bases from V and 0 bases from J, with 15 bases between. The CDR3 is made up of 15 amino acids. The V gene's germline CDR1 is LNHDA and CDR2 SQIVND (reference sequence).

This clone was seen once. The rearrangement joins TRBV30 to TRBJ1-1; D perhaps matches TRBD1 (6 bases). The germline V gene encodes CDR1 GTSNPN and CDR2 SVGIG (reference sequence). This CDR3 is 14 amino acids long. Trimming pared 1 base from V and 0 bases from J, leaving 9 bases between. This CDR3 is CAWSADSLNTEAFF. CDR3 DNA sequence: TGTGCCTGGAGTGCGGACAGTTTGAACACTGAAGCTTTCTTT.

The chain employs TRBV3-1 (or the pseudogene TRBV3-2) and TRBJ2-2; 8 bases are a match to TRBD2. V shed 3 bases and J 4 bases; nucleotides not matched to a gene: 10. CDR1 and CDR2 (germline): LGHDT, YNNKEL (reference sequence). This CDR3 has 17 residues. The CDR3 DNA reads as TGTGCCAGCAGCCAGGGTACTAGCGGCCTATTCACCGGGGAGCTGTTTTTT. Residues: CASSQGTSGLFTGELFF.

This chain uses TRBV4-1 with TRBJ1-2; D is ambiguous. Trimming pared 1 base from V and 5 bases from J, leaving 5 bases between. The germline CDR1 and CDR2 sequences are MGHRA and YSYEKL. This CDR3 is 12 amino acids long. The CDR3 nucleotides read TGCGCCAGCAGCCAAGCTAGTTATGGCTACACCTTC. It codes for CASSQASYGYTF.

This clone occurred a few times. The chain employs TRBV4-1 and TRBJ2-1; 7 positions agree with TRBD1. Germline values: CDR1 MGHRA, CDR2 YSYEKL. The V segment lost 4 bases and the J segment 6 bases; nucleotides outside the gene matches: 12. The CDR3 is made up of 16 amino acids. In nucleotides, the CDR3 is TGCGCCAGCAGCCCCGACCCAGGGGGTACTGGCAATGAGCAGTTCTTC. Amino acids: CASSPDPGGTGNEQFF.

The rearrangement uses TRBV4-1 and TRBJ2-7; 12 nucleotides agree with TRBD2. The CDR3 runs to 22 residues. V lost 0 bases and J lost 0; bases outside the gene matches: 18. The germline gives CDR1 MGHRA, CDR2 YSYEKL. The CDR3 DNA is TGCGCCAGCAGCCAAGATCCTCTGGAAGGGACTAGCGGGTGGGCCTCCTCCTACGAGCAGTACTTC. This sequence encodes CASSQDPLEGTSGWASSYEQYF.

The chain is built from TRBV6-1 and TRBJ1-3; D might be TRBD1 (5 bases). The CDR3 is 15 residues long. Between the trimmed V and J ends, which lost 3 bases and 3 bases, there was a span of 12 bases. Germline V gene lookup returns CDR1 MNHNS and CDR2 SASEGT. The CDR3 nucleotides are TGTGCCAGCAGTGATCCGCGACAGCGTGGAAACACCATATATTTT. Amino acids: CASSDPRQRGNTIYF.

The gene calls are TRBV5-1 and TRBJ2-1; no definite D call. Deletions cut 2 bases from V and 15 bases from J, with 18 bases between. Germline V gene sequence: CDR1 SGHRS, CDR2 YFSETQ. This CDR3 is built from 13 residues. The CDR3 region is CASSLPPGSEAFF. DNA for the CDR3: TGCGCCAGCAGCTTACCACCTGGCTCTGAGGCGTTCTTC.

CDR3 amino acids: CASSAIGPVGNEQFF. CDR3 nucleotides: TGTGCCAGCAGTGCGATTGGCCCGGTCGGTAATGAGCAGTTCTTC. The chain joins TRBV27 to TRBJ2-1; D remains ambiguous. Deletions cut 5 bases from V and 7 bases from J, with 18 bases between. The CDR3 length is 15 residues. Germline lookup yields CDR1 MNHEY and CDR2 SMNVEV (reference sequence).

The chain combines TRBV30 with TRBJ1-2; TRBD1 matches at 8 bases. Trimming removed 3 bases from V and 4 bases from J; junction bases left unmatched: 7. Germline CDR1 and CDR2: GTSNPN and SVGIG (reference sequence). This CDR3 has 14 residues. The CDR3 nucleotides are TGTGCCTGGAGCGGGGCAGGGGGCGTCTATGGCTACACCTTC. Translated, it gives CAWSGAGGVYGYTF.

This clone came up a few times. This rearrangement joins TRBV18 to TRBJ1-1; 8 bases map to TRBD1. With 3 bases clipped from V and 7 bases from J, the junction kept 10 bases outside the gene matches. CDR3 length: 15 amino acids. The germline V gene encodes CDR1 KGHSH and CDR2 LQKENI. The chain's CDR3 is CASSPNRADRGEAFF. DNA of the CDR3: TGTGCCAGCTCACCTAACAGGGCCGACAGGGGTGAAGCTTTCTTT.

The chain uses TRBV18 and TRBJ1-6; D gene ambiguous. Trimming removed 3 bases from V and 8 bases from J, with 11 bases in between. The CDR3 length is 14 residues. Germline V gene sequence: CDR1 KGHSH, CDR2 LQKENI. The CDR3 reads CASSPAFGDSPLHF. The CDR3 DNA is TGTGCCAGCTCACCCGCATTTGGGGATTCACCCCTCCACTTT. Together with reference TRBV18 and TRBJ1-6, the CDR3 gives the full variable domain: NAGVMQNPRHLVRRRGQEARLRCSPMKGHSHVYWYRQLPEEGLKFMVYLQKENIIDESGMPKERFSAEFPKEGPSILRIQQVVRGDSAAYFCASSPAFGDSPLHFGNGTRLTVT.

The chain has TRBV27 and TRBJ2-1; D call uncertain. This CDR3 spans 11 amino acids. CDR1 and CDR2 from the germline V gene are MNHEY and SMNVEV (reference sequence). V was shortened by 5 bases and J by 4 bases, with 3 bases between the two germline ends. The CDR3 sequence is CASSRYNEQFF. The DNA of the CDR3 is TGTGCCAGCAGTAGGTACAATGAGCAGTTCTTC.

The rearrangement links TRBV11-3 to TRBJ2-3; 10 nucleotides line up with TRBD2. This CDR3 has 16 residues. The germline V gene encodes CDR1 SGHNT and CDR2 YENEEA. V shed 1 base, J shed 2 bases, and the junction held 3 bases outside the gene matches. The CDR3 DNA reads as TGTGCCAGCAGCTTAGGACTAGCGGGCTACACAGATACGCAGTATTTT. This translates into CASSLGLAGYTDTQYF.

V usage is TRBV19 and J usage is TRBJ1-1, with 8 nucleotides matching TRBD1. CDR3 length: 13 amino acids. CDR1 is LNHDA and CDR2 is SQIVND in the germline V gene (reference sequence). Trimming cost V 8 bases and J 4 bases; bases outside gene matches: 6. The CDR3 sequence: CASHTGGVTEAFF. DNA for the CDR3: TGTGCCAGTCATACAGGGGGTGTCACTGAAGCTTTCTTT.

Remarks on this clone: Other DNA variants within this sample encode the same CDR3. This chain uses TRBV11-2 with TRBJ2-3; 9 nucleotides line up with TRBD2. CDR3 length: 16 residues. From germline, CDR1 is SGHAT and CDR2 FQNNGV. V was clipped by 4 bases and J by 3 bases; unmatched bases: 8. The DNA for the CDR3 is TGTGCCAGCAGCTCCCTAGCGGGGATGAGTACAGATACGCAGTATTTT. Encoded protein: CASSSLAGMSTDTQYF.

The gene calls are TRBV28 and TRBJ1-2; D not certain. The germline V and J ends were trimmed by 2 bases and 2 bases, with 6 bases remaining between them. Germline-derived CDR1 and CDR2 are MDHEN and SYDVKM. This CDR3 region has 13 residues. As DNA, the CDR3 is TGTGCCAGCAGTTTAACCGTAAACTATGGCTACACCTTC. Translating it yields CASSLTVNYGYTF.